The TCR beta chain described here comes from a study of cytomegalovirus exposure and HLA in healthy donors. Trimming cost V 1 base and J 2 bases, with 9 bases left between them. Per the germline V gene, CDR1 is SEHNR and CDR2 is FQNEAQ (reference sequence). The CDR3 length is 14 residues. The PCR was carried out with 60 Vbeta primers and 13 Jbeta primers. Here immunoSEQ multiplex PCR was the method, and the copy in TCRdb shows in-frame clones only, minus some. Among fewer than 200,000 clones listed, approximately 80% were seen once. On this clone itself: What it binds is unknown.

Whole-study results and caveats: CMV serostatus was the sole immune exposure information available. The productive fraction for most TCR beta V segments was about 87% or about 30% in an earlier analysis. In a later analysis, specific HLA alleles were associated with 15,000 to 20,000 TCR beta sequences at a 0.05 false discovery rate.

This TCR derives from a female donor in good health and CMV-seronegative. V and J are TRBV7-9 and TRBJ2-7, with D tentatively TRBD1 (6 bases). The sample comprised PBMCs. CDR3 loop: CASSLGTETYEQYF. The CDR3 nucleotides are TGTGCCAGCAGCTTAGGGACAGAAACCTACGAGCAGTACTTC. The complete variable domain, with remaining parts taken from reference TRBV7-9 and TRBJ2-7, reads DTGVSQNPRHKITKRGQNVTFRCDPISEHNRLYWYRQTLGQGPEFLTYFQNEAQLEKSRLLSDRFSAERPKGSFSTLEIQRTEQGDSAMYLCASSLGTETYEQYFGPGTRLTVT.